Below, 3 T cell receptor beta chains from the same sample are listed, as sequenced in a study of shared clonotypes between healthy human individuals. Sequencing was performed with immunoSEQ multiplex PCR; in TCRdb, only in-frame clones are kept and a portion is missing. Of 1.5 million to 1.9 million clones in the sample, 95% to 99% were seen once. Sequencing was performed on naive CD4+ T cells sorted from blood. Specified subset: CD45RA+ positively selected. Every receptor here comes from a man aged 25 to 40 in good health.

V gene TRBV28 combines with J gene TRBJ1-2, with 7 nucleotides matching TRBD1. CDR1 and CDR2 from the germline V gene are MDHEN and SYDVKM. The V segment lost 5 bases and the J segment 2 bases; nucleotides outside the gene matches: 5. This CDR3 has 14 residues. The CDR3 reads CASSTTGRNYGYTF. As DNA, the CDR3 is TGTGCCAGCAGTACGACAGGGAGGAACTATGGCTACACCTTC.

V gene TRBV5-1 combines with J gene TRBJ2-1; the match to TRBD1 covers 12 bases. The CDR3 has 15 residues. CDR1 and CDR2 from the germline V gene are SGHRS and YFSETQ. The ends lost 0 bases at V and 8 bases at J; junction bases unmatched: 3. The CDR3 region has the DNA TGCGCCAGCAGCTTGGGGGACAGGGGGCCCGATGAGCAGTTCTTC. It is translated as CASSLGDRGPDEQFF. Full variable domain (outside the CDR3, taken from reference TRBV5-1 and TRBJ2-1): KAGVTQTPRYLIKTRGQQVTLSCSPISGHRSVSWYQQTPGQGLQFLFEYFSETQRNKGNFPGRFSGRQFSNSRSEMNVSTLELGDSALYLCASSLGDRGPDEQFFGPGTRLTVL.

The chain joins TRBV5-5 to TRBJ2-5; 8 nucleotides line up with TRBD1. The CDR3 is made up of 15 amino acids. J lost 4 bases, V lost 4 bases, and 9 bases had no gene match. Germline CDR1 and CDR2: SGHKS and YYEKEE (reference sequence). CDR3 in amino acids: CASSPDRAVGETQYF. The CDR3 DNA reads TGTGCCAGCAGCCCGGACAGGGCGGTGGGAGAGACCCAGTACTTC.